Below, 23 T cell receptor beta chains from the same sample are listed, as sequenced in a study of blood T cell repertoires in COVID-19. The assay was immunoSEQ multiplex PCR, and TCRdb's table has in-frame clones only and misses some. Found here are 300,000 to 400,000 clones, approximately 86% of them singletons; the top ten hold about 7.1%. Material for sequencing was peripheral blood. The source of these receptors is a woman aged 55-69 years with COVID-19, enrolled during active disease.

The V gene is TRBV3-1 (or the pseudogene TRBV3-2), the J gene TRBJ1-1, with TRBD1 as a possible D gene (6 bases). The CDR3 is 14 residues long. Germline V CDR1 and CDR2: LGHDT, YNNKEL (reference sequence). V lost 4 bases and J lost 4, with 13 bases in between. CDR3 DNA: TGTGCCAGCAGCCCCCAGGGGACACTCACTGAAGCTTTCTTT. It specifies CASSPQGTLTEAFF.

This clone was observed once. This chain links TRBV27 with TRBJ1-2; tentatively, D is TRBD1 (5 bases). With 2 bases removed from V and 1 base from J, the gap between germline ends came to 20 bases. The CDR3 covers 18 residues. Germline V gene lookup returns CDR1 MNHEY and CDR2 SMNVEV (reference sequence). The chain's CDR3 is CASSLKVGGSIHNYGYTF. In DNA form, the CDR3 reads TGTGCCAGCAGTTTAAAGGTCGGGGGAAGTATCCATAACTATGGCTACACCTTC.

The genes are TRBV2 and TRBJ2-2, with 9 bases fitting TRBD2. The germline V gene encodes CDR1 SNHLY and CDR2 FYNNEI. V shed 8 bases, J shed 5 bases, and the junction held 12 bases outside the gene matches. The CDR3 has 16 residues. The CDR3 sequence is CASLVEIAGATGELFF. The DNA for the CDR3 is TGTGCCAGCCTCGTAGAGATAGCGGGGGCTACCGGGGAGCTGTTTTTT.

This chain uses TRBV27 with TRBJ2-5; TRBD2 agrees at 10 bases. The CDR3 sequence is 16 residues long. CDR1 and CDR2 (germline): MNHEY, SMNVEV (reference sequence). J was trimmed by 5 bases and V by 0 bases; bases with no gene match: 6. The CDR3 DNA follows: TGTGCCAGCAGTTTATCGGCGGCTAGCGGGGGTGAGACCCAGTACTTC. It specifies CASSLSAASGGETQYF.

The CDR3 bases are TGTGCCAGCAGCTTAACAACGATACCCCACAATGAGCAGTTCTTC. It codes for CASSLTTIPHNEQFF. V usage is TRBV7-2 and J usage is TRBJ2-1; D gene uncertain. CDR1 is SGHTA, CDR2 FQGNSA, per germline. There are 15 residues in the CDR3. Trimming removed 2 bases from V and 5 bases from J, with 13 bases in between.

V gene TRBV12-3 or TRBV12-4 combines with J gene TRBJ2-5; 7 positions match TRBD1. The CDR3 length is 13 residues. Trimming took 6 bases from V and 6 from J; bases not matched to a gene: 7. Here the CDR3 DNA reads TGTGCCAGCAGCCGAGGACAGGTGAAGACCCAGTACTTC. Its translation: CASSRGQVKTQYF.

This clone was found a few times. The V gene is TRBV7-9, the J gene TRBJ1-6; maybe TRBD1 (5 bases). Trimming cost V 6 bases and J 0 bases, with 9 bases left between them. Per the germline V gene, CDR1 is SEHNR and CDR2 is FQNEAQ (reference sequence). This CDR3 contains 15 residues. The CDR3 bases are TGTGCCAGCAGTCGCAGGGACTCCTATAATTCACCCCTCCACTTT. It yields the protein CASSRRDSYNSPLHF.

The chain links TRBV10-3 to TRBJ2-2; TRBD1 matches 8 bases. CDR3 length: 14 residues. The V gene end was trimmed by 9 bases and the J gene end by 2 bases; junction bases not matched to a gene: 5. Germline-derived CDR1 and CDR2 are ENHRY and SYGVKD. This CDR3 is CAIPTGDNTGELFF. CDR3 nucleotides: TGTGCCATACCGACAGGGGATAACACCGGGGAGCTGTTTTTT.

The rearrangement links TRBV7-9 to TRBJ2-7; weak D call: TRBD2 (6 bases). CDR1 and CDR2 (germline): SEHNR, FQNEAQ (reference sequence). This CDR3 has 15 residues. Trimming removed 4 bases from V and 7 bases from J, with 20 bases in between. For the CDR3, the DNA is TGTGCCAGCAGCTCGACGGGGGACCCCCAAAGGGAGCAGTACTTC. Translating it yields CASSSTGDPQREQYF.

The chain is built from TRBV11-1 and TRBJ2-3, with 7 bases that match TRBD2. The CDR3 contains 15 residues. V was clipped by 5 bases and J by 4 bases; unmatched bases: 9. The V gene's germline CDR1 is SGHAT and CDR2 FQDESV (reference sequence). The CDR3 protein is CASSPGEGKADTQYF. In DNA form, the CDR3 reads TGTGCCAGCAGCCCCGGGGAGGGGAAGGCAGATACGCAGTATTTT.

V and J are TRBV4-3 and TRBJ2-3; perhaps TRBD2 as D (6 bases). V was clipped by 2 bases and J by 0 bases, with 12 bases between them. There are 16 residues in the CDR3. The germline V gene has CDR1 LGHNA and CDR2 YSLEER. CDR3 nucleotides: TGCGCCAGCAGCCAACGGGAAGGGACTAGCACAGATACGCAGTATTTT. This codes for CASSQREGTSTDTQYF.

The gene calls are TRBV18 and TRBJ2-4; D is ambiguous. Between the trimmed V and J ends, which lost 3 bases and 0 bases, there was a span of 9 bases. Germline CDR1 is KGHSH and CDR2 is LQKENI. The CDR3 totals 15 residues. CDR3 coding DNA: TGTGCCAGCTCACCTCCTTCTTCAGCCAAAAACATTCAGTACTTC. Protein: CASSPPSSAKNIQYF.

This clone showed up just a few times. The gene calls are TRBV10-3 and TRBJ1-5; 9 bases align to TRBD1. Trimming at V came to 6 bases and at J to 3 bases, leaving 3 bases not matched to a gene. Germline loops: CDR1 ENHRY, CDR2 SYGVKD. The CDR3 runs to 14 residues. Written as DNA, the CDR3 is TGTGCCATCAGCCGACAGGGGGTCAATCAGCCCCAGCATTTT. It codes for CAISRQGVNQPQHF.

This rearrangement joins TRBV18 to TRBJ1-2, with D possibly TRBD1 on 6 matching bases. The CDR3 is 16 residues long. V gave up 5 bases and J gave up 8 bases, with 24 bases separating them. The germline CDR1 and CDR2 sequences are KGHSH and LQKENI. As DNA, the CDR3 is TGTGCCAGCTCATCAACACCGGGACAAGAGGGCTCCGGCTACACCTTC. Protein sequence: CASSSTPGQEGSGYTF.

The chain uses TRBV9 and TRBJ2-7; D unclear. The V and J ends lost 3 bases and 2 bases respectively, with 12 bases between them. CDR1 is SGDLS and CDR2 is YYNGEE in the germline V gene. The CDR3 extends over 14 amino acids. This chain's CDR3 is CASSGGESTYEQYF. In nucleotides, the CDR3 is TGTGCCAGCAGCGGAGGTGAATCGACCTACGAGCAGTACTTC.

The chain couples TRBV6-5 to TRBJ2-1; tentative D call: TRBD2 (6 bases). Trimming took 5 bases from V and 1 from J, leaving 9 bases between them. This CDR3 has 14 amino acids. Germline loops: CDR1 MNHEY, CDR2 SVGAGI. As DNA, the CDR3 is TGTGCCAGCAGTCCGGGGGTATCCTACAATGAGCAGTTCTTC. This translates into CASSPGVSYNEQFF.

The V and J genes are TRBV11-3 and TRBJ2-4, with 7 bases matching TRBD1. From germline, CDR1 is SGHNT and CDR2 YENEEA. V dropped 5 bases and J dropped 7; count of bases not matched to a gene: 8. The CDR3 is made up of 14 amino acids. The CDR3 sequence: CASSTTGLNNIQYF. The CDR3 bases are TGTGCCAGCAGCACGACAGGGTTAAATAACATTCAGTACTTC.

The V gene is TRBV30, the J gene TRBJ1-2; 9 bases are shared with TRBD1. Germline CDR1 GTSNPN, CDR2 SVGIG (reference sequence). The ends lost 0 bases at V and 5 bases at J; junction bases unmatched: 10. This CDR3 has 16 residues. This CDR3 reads CAWSVPGQGPRYGYTF. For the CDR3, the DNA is TGTGCCTGGAGTGTCCCGGGACAGGGCCCCCGTTATGGCTACACCTTC.

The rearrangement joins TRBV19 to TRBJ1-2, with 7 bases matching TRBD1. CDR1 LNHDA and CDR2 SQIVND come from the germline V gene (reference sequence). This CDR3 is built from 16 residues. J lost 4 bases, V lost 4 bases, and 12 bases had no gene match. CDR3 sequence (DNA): TGTGCCAGTAGTACTACAGGGGCCCACTTACTCTATGGCTACACCTTC. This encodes CASSTTGAHLLYGYTF.

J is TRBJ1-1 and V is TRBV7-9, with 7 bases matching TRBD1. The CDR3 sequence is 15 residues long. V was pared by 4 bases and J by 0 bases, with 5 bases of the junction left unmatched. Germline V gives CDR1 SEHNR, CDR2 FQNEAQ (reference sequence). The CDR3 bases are TGTGCCAGCAGCTCCAGACAGGGTATGAACACTGAAGCTTTCTTT. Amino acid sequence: CASSSRQGMNTEAFF.

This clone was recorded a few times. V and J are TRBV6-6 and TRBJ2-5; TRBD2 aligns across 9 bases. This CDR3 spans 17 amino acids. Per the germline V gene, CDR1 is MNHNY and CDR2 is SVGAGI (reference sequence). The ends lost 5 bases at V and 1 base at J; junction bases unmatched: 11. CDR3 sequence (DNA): TGTGCCAGCAGTCCCCCCGGTAGCGGGGGTCCCCAAGAGACCCAGTACTTC. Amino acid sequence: CASSPPGSGGPQETQYF.

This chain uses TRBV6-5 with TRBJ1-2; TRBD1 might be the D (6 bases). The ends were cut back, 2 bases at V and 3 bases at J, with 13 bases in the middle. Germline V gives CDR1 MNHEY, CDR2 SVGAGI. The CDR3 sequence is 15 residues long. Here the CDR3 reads CASSYDEGGYYGYTF. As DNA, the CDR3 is TGTGCCAGCAGTTACGATGAGGGGGGGTACTATGGCTACACCTTC.

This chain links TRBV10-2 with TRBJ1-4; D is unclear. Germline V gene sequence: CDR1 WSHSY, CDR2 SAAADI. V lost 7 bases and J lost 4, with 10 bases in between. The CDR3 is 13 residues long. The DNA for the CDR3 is TGCGCCAGCACTGATTGGCTTAATGAAAAACTGTTTTTT. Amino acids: CASTDWLNEKLFF.